Described below is a single T cell receptor (beta chain) sequence and its context. With 1 base removed from V and 2 bases from J, the gap between germline ends came to 9 bases. The CDR3 runs 14 residues. The germline V gene encodes CDR1 MGHRA and CDR2 YSYEKL. The source of the sample is a study of CD8 T cells in Susac syndrome. With random hexamers, about 0.5 to 1 ug RNA was reverse transcribed. TCRdb re-called the immunoSEQ multiplex PCR reads with MiXCR, one entry per CDR3 protein. Among 250,000 or so distinct CDR3 sequences listed, around 93% were seen once. Sequencing was done on a sample of CD4+ T cells from PBMCs. This chain connects TRBV4-1 to TRBJ2-7; D is perhaps TRBD1 (6 bases). The source of this sequence is a human donor with multiple sclerosis. CDR3 nucleotides: TGCGCCAGCAGCCAAGTAGACAGGCCCTACGAGCAGTACTTC. It is translated as CASSQVDRPYEQYF.